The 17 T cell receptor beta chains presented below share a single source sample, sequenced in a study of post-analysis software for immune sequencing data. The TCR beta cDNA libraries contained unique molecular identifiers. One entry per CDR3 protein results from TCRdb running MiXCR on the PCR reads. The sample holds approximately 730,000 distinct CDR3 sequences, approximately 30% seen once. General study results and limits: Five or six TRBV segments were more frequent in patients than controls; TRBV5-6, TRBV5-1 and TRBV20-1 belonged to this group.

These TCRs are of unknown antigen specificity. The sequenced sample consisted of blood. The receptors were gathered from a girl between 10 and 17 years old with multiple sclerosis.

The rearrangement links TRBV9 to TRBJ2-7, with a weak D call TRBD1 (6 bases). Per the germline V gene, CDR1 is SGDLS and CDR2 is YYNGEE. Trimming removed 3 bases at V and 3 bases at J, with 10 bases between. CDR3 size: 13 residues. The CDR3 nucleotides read TGTGCCAGCAGCGACGGGACAAACTACGAGCAGTACTTC. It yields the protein CASSDGTNYEQYF.

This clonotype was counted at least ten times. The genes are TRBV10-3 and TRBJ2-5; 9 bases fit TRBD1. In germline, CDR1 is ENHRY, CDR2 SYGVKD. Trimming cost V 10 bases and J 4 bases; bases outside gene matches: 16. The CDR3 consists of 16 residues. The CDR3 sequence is CATHRGTGQSGETQYF. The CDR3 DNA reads TGTGCCACCCATCGGGGGACAGGGCAGTCCGGAGAGACCCAGTACTTC.

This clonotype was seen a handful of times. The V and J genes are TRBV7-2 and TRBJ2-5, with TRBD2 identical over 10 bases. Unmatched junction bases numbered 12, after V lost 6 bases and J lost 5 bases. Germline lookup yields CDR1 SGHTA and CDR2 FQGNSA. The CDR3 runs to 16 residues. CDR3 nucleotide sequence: TGTGCCAGCAGGACCACCTTAGCGGGAGGAGGGGAGACCCAGTACTTC. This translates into CASRTTLAGGGETQYF.

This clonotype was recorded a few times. CDR3: CASSLSWGDRNYGYTF. CDR3 in DNA: TGTGCCAGCAGTTTATCCTGGGGGGACCGCAACTATGGCTACACCTTC. This chain links TRBV27 with TRBJ1-2; possible D gene TRBD1, 5 bases. Germline-derived CDR1 and CDR2 are MNHEY and SMNVEV (reference sequence). Trimming took 0 bases from V and 2 from J, leaving 13 bases between them. This CDR3 spans 16 amino acids.

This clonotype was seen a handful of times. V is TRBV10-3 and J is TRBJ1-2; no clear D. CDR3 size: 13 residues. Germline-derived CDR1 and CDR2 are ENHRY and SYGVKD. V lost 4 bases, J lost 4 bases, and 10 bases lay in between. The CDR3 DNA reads TGTGCCATCAGTGGGGAACGGATCTATGGCTACACCTTC. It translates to CAISGERIYGYTF.

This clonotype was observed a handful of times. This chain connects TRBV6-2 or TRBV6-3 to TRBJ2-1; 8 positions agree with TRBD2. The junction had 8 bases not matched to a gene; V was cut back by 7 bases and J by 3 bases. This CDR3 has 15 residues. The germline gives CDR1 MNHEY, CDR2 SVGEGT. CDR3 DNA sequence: TGTGCCAGCAAAATAGCGGGGTTGAACTACAATGAGCAGTTCTTC. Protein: CASKIAGLNYNEQFF.

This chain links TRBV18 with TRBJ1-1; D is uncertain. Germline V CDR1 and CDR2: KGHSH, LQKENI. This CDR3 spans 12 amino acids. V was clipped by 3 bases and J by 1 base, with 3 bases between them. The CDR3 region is CASSPSNTEAFF. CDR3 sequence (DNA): TGTGCCAGCTCACCGTCGAACACTGAAGCTTTCTTT.

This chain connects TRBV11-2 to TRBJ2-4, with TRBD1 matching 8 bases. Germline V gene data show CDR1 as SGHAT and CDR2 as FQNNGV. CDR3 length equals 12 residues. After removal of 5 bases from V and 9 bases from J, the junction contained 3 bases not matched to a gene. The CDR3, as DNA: TGTGCCAGCAGCCCCCAGGGGGCCATTCAGTACTTC. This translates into CASSPQGAIQYF.

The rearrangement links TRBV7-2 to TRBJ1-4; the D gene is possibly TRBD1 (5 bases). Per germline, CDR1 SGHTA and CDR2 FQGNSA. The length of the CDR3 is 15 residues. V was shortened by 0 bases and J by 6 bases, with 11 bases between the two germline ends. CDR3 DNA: TGTGCCAGCAGCTTAGCAGTGGGGCCTCATGAAAAACTGTTTTTT. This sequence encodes CASSLAVGPHEKLFF. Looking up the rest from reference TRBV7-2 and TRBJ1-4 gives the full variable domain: GAGVSQSPSNKVTEKGKDVELRCDPISGHTALYWYRQSLGQGLEFLIYFQGNSAPDKSGLPSDRFSAERTGGSVSTLTIQRTQQEDSAVYLCASSLAVGPHEKLFFGSGTQLSVL.

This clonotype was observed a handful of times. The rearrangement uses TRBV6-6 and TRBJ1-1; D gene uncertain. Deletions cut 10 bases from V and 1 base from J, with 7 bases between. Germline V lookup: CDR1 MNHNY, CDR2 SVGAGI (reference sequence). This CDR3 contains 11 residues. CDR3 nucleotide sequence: TGTGCCACCGAGAGGAACACTGAAGCTTTCTTT. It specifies CATERNTEAFF.

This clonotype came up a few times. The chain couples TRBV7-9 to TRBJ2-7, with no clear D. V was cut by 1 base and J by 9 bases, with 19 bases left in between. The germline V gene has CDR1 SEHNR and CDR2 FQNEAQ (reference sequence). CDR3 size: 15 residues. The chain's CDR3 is CASSLDNLGSVGQYF. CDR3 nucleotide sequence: TGTGCCAGCAGCTTAGACAACTTGGGTTCGGTGGGGCAGTACTTC.

This chain's CDR3 is CSVAQGGLNTEAFF. CDR3 bases: TGCAGCGTTGCACAGGGGGGTTTGAACACTGAAGCTTTCTTT. The chain carries TRBV29-1 and TRBJ1-1; TRBD1 matches at 8 bases. V trimming: 4 bases; J trimming: 0 bases; junction bases outside the gene matches: 4. CDR1 and CDR2 from the germline V gene are SQVTM and ANQGSEA. The CDR3 spans 14 residues. Full variable domain (outside the CDR3, taken from reference TRBV29-1 and TRBJ1-1): SAVISQKPSRDICQRGTSLTIQCQVDSQVTMMFWYRQQPGQSLTLIATANQGSEATYESGFVIDKFPISRPNLTFSTLTVSNMSPEDSSIYLCSVAQGGLNTEAFFGQGTRLTVV.

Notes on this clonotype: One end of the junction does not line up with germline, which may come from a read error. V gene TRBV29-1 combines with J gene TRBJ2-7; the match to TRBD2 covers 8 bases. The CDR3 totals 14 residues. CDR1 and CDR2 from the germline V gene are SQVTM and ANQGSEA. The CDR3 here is CGVELAESSYEQYF. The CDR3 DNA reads TGCGGCGTTGAACTAGCGGAGAGCTCCTACGAGCAGTACTTC.

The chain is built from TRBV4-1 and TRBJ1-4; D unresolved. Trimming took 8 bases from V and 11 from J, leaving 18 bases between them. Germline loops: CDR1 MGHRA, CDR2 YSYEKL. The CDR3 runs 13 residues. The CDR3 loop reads CASAGLEGWKLFF. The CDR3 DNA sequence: TGCGCCAGCGCAGGCCTGGAGGGTTGGAAACTGTTTTTT.

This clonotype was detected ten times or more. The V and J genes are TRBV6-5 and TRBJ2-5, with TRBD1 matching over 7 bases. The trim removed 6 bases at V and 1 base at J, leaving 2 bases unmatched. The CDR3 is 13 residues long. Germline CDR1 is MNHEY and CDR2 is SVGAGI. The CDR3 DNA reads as TGTGCCAGCAGCGACAGGGTCCAAGAGACCCAGTACTTC. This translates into CASSDRVQETQYF.

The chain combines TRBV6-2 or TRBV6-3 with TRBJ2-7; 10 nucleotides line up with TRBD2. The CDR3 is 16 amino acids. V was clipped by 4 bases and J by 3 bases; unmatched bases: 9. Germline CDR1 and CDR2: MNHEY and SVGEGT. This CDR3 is CASSSPTSGNLYEQYF. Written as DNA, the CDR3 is TGTGCCAGCAGTTCGCCTACTAGCGGGAACCTCTACGAGCAGTACTTC.

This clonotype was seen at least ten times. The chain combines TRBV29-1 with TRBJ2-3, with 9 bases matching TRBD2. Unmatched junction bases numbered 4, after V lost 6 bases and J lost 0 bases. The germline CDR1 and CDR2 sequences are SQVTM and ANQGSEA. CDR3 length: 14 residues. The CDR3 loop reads CSVVTSGSTDTQYF. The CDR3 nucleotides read TGCAGCGTGGTGACTAGCGGAAGCACAGATACGCAGTATTTT.